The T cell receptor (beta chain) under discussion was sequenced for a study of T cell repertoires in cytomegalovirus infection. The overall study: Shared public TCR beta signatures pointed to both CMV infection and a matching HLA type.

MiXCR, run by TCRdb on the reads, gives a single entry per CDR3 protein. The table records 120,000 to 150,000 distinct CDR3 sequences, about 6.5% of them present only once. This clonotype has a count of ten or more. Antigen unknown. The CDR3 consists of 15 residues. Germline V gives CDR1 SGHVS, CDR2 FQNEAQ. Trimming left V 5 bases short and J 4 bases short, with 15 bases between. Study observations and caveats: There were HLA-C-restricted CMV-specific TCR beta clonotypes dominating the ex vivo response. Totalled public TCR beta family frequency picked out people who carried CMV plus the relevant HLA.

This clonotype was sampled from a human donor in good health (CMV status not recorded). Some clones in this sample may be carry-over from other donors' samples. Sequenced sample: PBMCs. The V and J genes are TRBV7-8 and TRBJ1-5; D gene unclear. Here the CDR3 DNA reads TGTGCCAGCAGCCCCGCGGGGAACACAAATCAGCCCCAGCATTTT. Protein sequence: CASSPAGNTNQPQHF.